Listed below are T cell receptor beta chains from one sample, sequenced in a study of ipilimumab plus nivolumab after autologous stem cell transplantation. The repertoire was sequenced with immunoSEQ multiplex PCR; TCRdb's copy has only in-frame clones and lacks some. The table lists about 9,800 clones, approximately 74% of them singletons. The sequencing used PBMCs, collected in a trial of ipilimumab plus nivolumab as post-transplant consolidation. The receptors originated from a female donor with multiple myeloma. The conserved cysteine and the conserved F or W are not part of the CDR3 here.

CDR3 protein: ASSLQGQIEKLF
V gene: TRBV5-4
J gene: TRBJ1-4

CDR3 protein: ASSLSPDTQY
V gene: TRBV7-9
J gene: TRBJ2-3

CDR3 protein: ASSYSSGTDQPQH
V gene: TRBV6-5
J gene: TRBJ1-5

CDR3 protein: ASRIQGGQPQH
V gene: TRBV27
J gene: TRBJ1-5

CDR3 protein: ASRVGAGGQVQY
V gene: TRBV28
J gene: TRBJ2-4

CDR3 protein: ATQTGISYEQY
V gene: TRBV2
J gene: TRBJ2-7

CDR3 protein: ASTREASYNEQF
V gene: TRBV5-4
J gene: TRBJ2-1

CDR3 protein: ASSVIAGSNEQF
V gene: TRBV9
J gene: TRBJ2-1

CDR3 protein: ASRTEPGRTYNEQF
V gene: TRBV5-1
J gene: TRBJ2-1

CDR3 protein: ASSLRDLTGELF
V gene: TRBV18
J gene: TRBJ2-2

CDR3 protein: PSSLAGGGAYEQY
V gene: TRBV5-1
J gene: TRBJ2-7

CDR3 protein: ASDQAGNTIY
V gene: TRBV6-1
J gene: TRBJ1-3

CDR3 protein: ASSRAENEKLF
V gene: TRBV19
J gene: TRBJ1-4

CDR3 protein: ASSRSQGNEQF
V gene: TRBV7-2
J gene: TRBJ2-1

CDR3 protein: ASSLLTRTYEQY
V gene: TRBV2
J gene: TRBJ2-7

CDR3 protein: ASSSPGQGYYEQY
V gene: TRBV6-5
J gene: TRBJ2-7

CDR3 protein: ASSFERVDSPLH
V gene: TRBV11-2
J gene: TRBJ1-6

CDR3 protein: ASSGGTEVNYGYT
V gene: TRBV7-2
J gene: TRBJ1-2

CDR3 protein: ASSPTGGGYGYT
V gene: TRBV4-1
J gene: TRBJ1-2

CDR3 protein: ASSTPGGEQF
V gene: TRBV27
J gene: TRBJ2-1

CDR3 protein: ASSFLGAGNEQF
V gene: TRBV11-2
J gene: TRBJ2-1

CDR3 protein: ASSSPGQGSDTQY
V gene: TRBV5-4
J gene: TRBJ2-3

CDR3 protein: ASSTTFRTDTQY
V gene: TRBV5-1
J gene: TRBJ2-3

CDR3 protein: ASSLETGFSGNTIY
V gene: TRBV7-8
J gene: TRBJ1-3

CDR3 protein: ASSLGTYVLATSGLRDTQY
V gene: TRBV28
J gene: TRBJ2-3

CDR3 protein: ASRKDSHEQY
V gene: TRBV6-1
J gene: TRBJ2-7

CDR3 protein: SVDFTPGRSGYT
V gene: TRBV29-1
J gene: TRBJ1-2

CDR3 protein: ASSFYRDRGSYEQY
V gene: TRBV7-8
J gene: TRBJ2-7

CDR3 protein: ASSLLPGTDTQY
V gene: TRBV7-8
J gene: TRBJ2-3

CDR3 protein: AIMSVNTEAF
V gene: TRBV10-3
J gene: TRBJ1-1

CDR3 protein: ASSQDSGTGTYNEQF
V gene: TRBV4-3
J gene: TRBJ2-1

CDR3 protein: ASSRELDEQF
V gene: TRBV28
J gene: TRBJ2-1

CDR3 protein: ASSLDVRGFNYGYT
V gene: TRBV7-2
J gene: TRBJ1-2

CDR3 protein: ASTTLGGQETYGYT
V gene: TRBV11-1
J gene: TRBJ1-2

CDR3 protein: SVESIKGAGTEAF
V gene: TRBV29-1
J gene: TRBJ1-1

CDR3 protein: ASSRTPRGLYGYT
V gene: TRBV4-1
J gene: TRBJ1-2

CDR3 protein: ASSTQRDNEQF
V gene: TRBV11-2
J gene: TRBJ2-1

CDR3 protein: ASSVGGTGVYYGYT
V gene: TRBV9
J gene: TRBJ1-2

CDR3 protein: ASSFFGAEQY
V gene: TRBV27
J gene: TRBJ2-7

CDR3 protein: ASSDPQGANYGYT
V gene: TRBV5-1
J gene: TRBJ1-2

CDR3 protein: ASSELGGPADTQY
V gene: TRBV6-1
J gene: TRBJ2-3

CDR3 protein: ASSTQAGGTYEQY
V gene: TRBV7-2
J gene: TRBJ2-7

CDR3 protein: ASTGSADSNQPQH
V gene: TRBV2
J gene: TRBJ1-5

CDR3 protein: ASQRTGYTDTQY
V gene: TRBV27
J gene: TRBJ2-3

CDR3 protein: ASSLAGGAGEAEAF
V gene: TRBV5-1
J gene: TRBJ1-1

CDR3 protein: ASSLVSGVRTEAF
V gene: TRBV7-2
J gene: TRBJ1-1

CDR3 protein: ASTRQGGTYGYT
V gene: TRBV6-5
J gene: TRBJ1-2

CDR3 protein: ASSDRDRASYNEQF
V gene: TRBV2
J gene: TRBJ2-1

CDR3 protein: ASSQLVAGWSGYT
V gene: TRBV4-1
J gene: TRBJ1-2

CDR3 protein: SVGRGSETDTQY
V gene: TRBV29-1
J gene: TRBJ2-3

CDR3 protein: ASSLSRTLLGSNEQF
V gene: TRBV11-3
J gene: TRBJ2-1

CDR3 protein: AISEGLGGLLDEQY
V gene: TRBV10-3
J gene: TRBJ2-7

CDR3 protein: ASSEGIVGNQPQH
V gene: TRBV5-1
J gene: TRBJ1-5

CDR3 protein: ASSYSTGLNEKLF
V gene: TRBV6-5
J gene: TRBJ1-4

CDR3 protein: ASSLQGEAF
V gene: TRBV28
J gene: TRBJ1-1